Listed below are T cell receptor beta chains from one sample, sequenced in a study of spatial heterogeneity in lung cancer. TCRdb itself ran the 5' RACE reads through MiXCR, one entry per CDR3 protein. The sample consists of 9,500 to 14,000 distinct CDR3 sequences, around 3.5% of them appearing once. The input for sequencing was PBMCs, taken at surgery. These receptors were obtained from a female donor with early-stage non-small cell lung cancer. The conserved cysteine and the conserved F or W are not part of the CDR3 here.

v_call cdr3_aa
TRBV18 ASSPPSDGDTQY
TRBV3-1 ASSLHSDEQY
TRBV7-9 ASSSRGSMNTEAF
TRBV5-6 ASSLGQRNTEAF
TRBV12-3/TRBV12-4 ASSQSRPKLF
TRBV9 ASSVPSDPKVGEQF
TRBV20-1 SARDGGRPTDTQY
TRBV20-1 SAINPGQGDGELF
TRBV5-6 ASSFQRAGDEQF
TRBV5-1 ASSLARESLTNTEAF
TRBV7-8 ASRVSGRSRTDTQY
TRBV5-1 ASSLANRGESPLH
TRBV7-9 ASSHGSSAGALLGYGYT
TRBV30 AWKGRQETQY
TRBV7-3 ASSLRQFNQPQH
TRBV2 ASARSGTGELF
TRBV6-2/TRBV6-3 ASSYSTGFSYEQY
TRBV19 ASSIAVEHEQF
TRBV2 AREQGRGDYGYT
TRBV6-2/TRBV6-3 ASSYSYSNQPQH